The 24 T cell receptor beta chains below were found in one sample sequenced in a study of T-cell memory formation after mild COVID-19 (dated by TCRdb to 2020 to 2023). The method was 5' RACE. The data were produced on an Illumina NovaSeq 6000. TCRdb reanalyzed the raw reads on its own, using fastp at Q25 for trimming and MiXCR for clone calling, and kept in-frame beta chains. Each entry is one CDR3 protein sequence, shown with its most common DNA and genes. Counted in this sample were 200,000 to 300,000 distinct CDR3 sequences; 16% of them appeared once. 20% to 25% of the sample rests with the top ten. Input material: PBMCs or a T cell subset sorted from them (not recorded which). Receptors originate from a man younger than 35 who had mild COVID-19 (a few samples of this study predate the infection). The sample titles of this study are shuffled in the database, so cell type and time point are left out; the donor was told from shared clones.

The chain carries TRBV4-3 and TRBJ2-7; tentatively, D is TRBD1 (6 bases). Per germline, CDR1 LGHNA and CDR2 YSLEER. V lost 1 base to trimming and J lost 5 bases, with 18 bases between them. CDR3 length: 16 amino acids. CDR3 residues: CASSQAGSDRSDEQYF. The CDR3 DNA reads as TGCGCCAGCAGCCAAGCGGGTTCGGACAGATCTGACGAGCAGTACTTC.

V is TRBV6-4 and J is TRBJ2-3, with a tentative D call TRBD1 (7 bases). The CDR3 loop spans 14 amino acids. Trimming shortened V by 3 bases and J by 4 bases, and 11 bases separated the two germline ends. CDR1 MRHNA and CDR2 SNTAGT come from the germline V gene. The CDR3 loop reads CASSEARGADTQYF. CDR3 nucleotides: TGTGCCAGCAGTGAAGCCAGGGGGGCAGATACGCAGTATTTT.

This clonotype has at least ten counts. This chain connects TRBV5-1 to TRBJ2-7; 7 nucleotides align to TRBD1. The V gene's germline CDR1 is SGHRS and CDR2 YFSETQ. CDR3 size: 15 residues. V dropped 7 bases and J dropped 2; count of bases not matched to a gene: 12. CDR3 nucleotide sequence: TGCGCCAGCGGGTACCGGGACAGTAAAACCTACGAGCAGTACTTC. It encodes CASGYRDSKTYEQYF.

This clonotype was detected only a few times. The CDR3: CASSSRQGHEQYV. The CDR3 bases are TGTGCCAGCAGCAGCAGACAGGGTCACGAGCAGTACGTC. The rearrangement joins TRBV7-9 to TRBJ2-7, with 7 nucleotides matching TRBD1. The CDR3 runs to 13 residues. Trimming at V came to 5 bases and at J to 5 bases, leaving 6 bases not matched to a gene. Germline V CDR1 and CDR2: SEHNR, FQNEAQ (reference sequence).

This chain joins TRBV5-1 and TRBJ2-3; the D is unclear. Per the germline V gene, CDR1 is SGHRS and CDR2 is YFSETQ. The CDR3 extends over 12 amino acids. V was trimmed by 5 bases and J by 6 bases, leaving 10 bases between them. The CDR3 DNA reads TGCGCCAGCAGTCGGTTATCGGATACGCAGTATTTT. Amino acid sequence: CASSRLSDTQYF.

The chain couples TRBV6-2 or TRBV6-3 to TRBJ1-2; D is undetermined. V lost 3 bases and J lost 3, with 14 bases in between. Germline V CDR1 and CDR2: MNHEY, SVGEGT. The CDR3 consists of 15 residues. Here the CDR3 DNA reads TGTGCCAGCAGTTATGAATGGGCCTGGCACTATGGCTACACCTTC. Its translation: CASSYEWAWHYGYTF.

The CDR3 DNA sequence: TGTGCCAGCAGCCTCCCGGACCTACAGGGGGGGTACGTC. As protein: CASSLPDLQGGYV. V gene TRBV6-4 combines with J gene TRBJ2-7; 8 bases are shared with TRBD1. In germline, CDR1 is MRHNA, CDR2 SNTAGT. The CDR3 is made up of 13 amino acids. Losses at the gene ends were 6 bases for V and 12 bases for J; bases not matched to a gene: 13.

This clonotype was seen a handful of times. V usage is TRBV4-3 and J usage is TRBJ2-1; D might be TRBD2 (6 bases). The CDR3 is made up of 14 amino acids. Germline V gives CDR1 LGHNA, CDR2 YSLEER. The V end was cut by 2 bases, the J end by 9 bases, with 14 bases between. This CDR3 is CASSQMGLKGEQFF. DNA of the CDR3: TGCGCCAGCAGCCAAATGGGACTTAAGGGTGAGCAGTTCTTC.

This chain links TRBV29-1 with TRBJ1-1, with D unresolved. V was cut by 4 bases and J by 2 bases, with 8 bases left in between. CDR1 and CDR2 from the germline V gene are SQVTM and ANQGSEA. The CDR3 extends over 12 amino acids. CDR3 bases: TGCAGCGTTGTCCGGTACAACACTGAAGCTTTCTTT. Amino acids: CSVVRYNTEAFF.

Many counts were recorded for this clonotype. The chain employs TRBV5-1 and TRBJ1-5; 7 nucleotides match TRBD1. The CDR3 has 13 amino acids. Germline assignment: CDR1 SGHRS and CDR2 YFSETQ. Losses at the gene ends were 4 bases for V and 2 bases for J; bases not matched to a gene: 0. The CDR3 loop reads CASSQGGNQPQHF. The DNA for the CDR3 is TGCGCCAGCAGCCAGGGGGGCAATCAGCCCCAGCATTTT.

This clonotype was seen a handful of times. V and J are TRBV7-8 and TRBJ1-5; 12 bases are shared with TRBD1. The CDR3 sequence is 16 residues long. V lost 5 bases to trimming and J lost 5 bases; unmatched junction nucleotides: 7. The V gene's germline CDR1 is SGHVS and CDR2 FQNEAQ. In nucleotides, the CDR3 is TGTGCCAGCAGCCTAGGGACAGGGGGCGTCGATCAGCCCCAGCATTTT. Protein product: CASSLGTGGVDQPQHF.

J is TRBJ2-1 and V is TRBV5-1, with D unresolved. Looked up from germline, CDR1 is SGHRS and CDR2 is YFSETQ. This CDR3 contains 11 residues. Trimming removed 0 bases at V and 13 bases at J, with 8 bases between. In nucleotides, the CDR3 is TGCGCCAGCAGCTTGGCGACTGTTCAGTTCTTC. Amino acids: CASSLATVQFF.

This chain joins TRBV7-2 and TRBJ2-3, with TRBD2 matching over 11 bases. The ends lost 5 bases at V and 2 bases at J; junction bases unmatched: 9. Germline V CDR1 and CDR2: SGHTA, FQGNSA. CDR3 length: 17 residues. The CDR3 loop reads CASSRAPSGGPTDTQYF. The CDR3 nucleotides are TGTGCCAGCAGCCGGGCCCCTAGCGGGGGGCCCACAGATACGCAGTATTTT.

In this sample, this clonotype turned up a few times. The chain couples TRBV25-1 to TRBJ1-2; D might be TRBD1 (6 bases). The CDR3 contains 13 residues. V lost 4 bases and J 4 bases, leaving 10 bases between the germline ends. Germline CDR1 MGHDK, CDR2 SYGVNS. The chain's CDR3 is CASSAGASYGYTF. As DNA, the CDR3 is TGTGCCAGCAGTGCGGGGGCGTCCTATGGCTACACCTTC.

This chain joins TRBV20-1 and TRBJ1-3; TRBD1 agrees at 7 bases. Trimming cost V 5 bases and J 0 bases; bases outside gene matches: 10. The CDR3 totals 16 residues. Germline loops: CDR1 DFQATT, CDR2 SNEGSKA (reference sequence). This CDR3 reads CSAANTGDNSGNTIYF. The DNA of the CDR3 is TGCAGTGCTGCTAATACAGGGGATAACTCTGGAAACACCATATATTTT.

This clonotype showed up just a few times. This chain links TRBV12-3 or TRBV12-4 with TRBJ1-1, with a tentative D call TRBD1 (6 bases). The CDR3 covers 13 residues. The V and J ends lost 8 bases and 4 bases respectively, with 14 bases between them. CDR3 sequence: CASQQGPGTEAFF. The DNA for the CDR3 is TGTGCCAGCCAGCAGGGGCCGGGCACTGAAGCTTTCTTT.

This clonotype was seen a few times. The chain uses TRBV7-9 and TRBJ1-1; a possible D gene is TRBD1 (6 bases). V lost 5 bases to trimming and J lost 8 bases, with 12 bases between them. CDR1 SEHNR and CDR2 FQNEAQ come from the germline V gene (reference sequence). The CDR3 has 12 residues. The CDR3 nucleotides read TGTGCCAGCAGCCTAATGGGGGGCGAAGCTTTCTTT. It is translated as CASSLMGGEAFF.

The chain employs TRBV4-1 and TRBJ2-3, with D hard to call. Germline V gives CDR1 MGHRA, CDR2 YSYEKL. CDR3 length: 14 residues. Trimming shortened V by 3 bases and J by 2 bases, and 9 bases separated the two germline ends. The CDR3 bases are TGCGCCAGCAGCCAGGAGCCCCCCACAGATACGCAGTATTTT. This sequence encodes CASSQEPPTDTQYF.

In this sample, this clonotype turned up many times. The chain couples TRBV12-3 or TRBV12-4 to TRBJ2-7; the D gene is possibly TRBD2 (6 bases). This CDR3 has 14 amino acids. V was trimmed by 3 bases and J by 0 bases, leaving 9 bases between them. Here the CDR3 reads CASSFGDFSYEQYF. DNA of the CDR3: TGTGCCAGCAGTTTCGGGGACTTCTCCTACGAGCAGTACTTC.

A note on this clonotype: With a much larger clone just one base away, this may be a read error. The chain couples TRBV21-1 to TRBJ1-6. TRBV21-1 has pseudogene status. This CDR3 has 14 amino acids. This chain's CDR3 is CASSKSSYNSPLHF. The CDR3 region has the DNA TGTGCCAGCAGCAAAAGCTCCTATAATTCACCCCTCCACTTT.

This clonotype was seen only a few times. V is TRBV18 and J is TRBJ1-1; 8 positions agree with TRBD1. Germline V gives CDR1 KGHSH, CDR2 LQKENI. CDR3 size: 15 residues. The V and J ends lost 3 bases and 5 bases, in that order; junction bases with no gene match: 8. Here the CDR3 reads CASSPSRTGHTEAFF. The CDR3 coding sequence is TGTGCCAGCTCACCTTCTCGGACAGGGCATACTGAAGCTTTCTTT.

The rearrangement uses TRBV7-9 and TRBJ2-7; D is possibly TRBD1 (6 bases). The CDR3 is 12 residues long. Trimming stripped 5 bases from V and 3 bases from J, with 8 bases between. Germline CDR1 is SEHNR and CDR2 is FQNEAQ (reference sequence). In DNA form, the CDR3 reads TGTGCCAGCAGCACGGACAGCTACGAGCAGTACGTC. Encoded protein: CASSTDSYEQYV.

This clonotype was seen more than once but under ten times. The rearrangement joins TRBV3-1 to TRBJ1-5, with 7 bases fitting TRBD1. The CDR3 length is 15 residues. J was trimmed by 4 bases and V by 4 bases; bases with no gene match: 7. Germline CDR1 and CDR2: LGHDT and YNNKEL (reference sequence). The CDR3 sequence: CASSLRGGWNQPQHF. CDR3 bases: TGTGCCAGCAGCCTCAGGGGGGGTTGGAATCAGCCCCAGCATTTT.

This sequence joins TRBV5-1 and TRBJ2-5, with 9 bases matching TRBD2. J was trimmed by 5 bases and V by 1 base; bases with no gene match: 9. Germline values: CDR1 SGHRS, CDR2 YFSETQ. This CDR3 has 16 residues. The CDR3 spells CASSLPSGAPGETQYF. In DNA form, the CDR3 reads TGCGCCAGCAGCTTGCCTAGCGGGGCCCCAGGGGAGACCCAGTACTTC.